This T cell receptor beta chain was sequenced for a study of OX40 agonist ivuxolimab in advanced cancers. Some clones are missing from TCRdb's copy, which holds only in-frame ones; the method was immunoSEQ multiplex PCR. Here the sample spans some 99,000 clones, around 91% being singletons. Prior autoimmune disease or systemic immunosuppression barred patients. Blood sampling was done at baseline, cycle 4 day 1, and cycle 7 day 1. V shed 3 bases, J shed 11 bases, and the junction held 8 bases outside the gene matches. Germline CDR1 reads SEHNR; CDR2 reads FQNEAQ (reference sequence). This CDR3 comprises 13 residues. The study, taken as a whole, reports: Several nonresponders also turned out to have low normalized T-cell clonal expansion.

Worth noting for this clone: The antigen is undetermined.

The sample in question was CD4+ or CD8+ T cells sorted from blood, obtained in a trial of the OX40 agonist ivuxolimab. This clonotype was obtained from an adult with an advanced solid tumor such as melanoma, head and neck, liver or kidney cancer. The chain couples TRBV7-9 to TRBJ1-1; TRBD1 aligns across 8 bases. The CDR3 protein is CASSFIGDRNAFF. The CDR3 nucleotides are TGTGCCAGCAGCTTTATAGGGGACAGGAATGCTTTCTTT. Together with reference TRBV7-9 and TRBJ1-1, the CDR3 gives the full variable domain: DTGVSQNPRHKITKRGQNVTFRCDPISEHNRLYWYRQTLGQGPEFLTYFQNEAQLEKSRLLSDRFSAERPKGSFSTLEIQRTEQGDSAMYLCASSFIGDRNAFFGQGTRLTVV.